This passage covers 14 T cell receptor beta chains from one sample sequenced in a study of blood T cell repertoires in COVID-19. Method: immunoSEQ multiplex PCR; TCRdb's copy keeps in-frame clones and lacks some. The table shows approximately 140,000 clones, with about 86% occurring only once. The specimen was peripheral blood. The receptors were sampled from an older man with acute or convalescent COVID-19.

The chain is built from TRBV19 and TRBJ1-6, with D perhaps matching TRBD1 (6 bases). The CDR3 contains 14 residues. Germline-derived CDR1 and CDR2 are LNHDA and SQIVND (reference sequence). The ends were cut back, 4 bases at V and 10 bases at J, with 14 bases in the middle. CDR3: CASSTEQGLSPLHF. The DNA of the CDR3 is TGTGCCAGTAGTACAGAGCAGGGGCTCTCACCCCTCCACTTT.

The genes are TRBV25-1 and TRBJ2-2; tentatively, D is TRBD1 (6 bases). The germline V and J ends were trimmed by 6 bases and 4 bases, with 12 bases remaining between them. The CDR3 is made up of 14 amino acids. Germline assignment: CDR1 MGHDK and CDR2 SYGVNS. This chain's CDR3 is CASRNTGFTGELFF. The CDR3 nucleotides are TGTGCCAGCAGAAACACAGGGTTCACCGGGGAGCTGTTTTTT. The variable domain in full, completed from reference TRBV25-1 and TRBJ2-2, reads EADIYQTPRYLVIGTGKKITLECSQTMGHDKMYWYQQDPGMELHLIHYSYGVNSTEKGDLSSESTVSRIRTEHFPLTLESARPSHTSQYLCASRNTGFTGELFFGEGSRLTVL.

The chain employs TRBV5-1 and TRBJ2-2, with 10 bases aligning to TRBD2. After removal of 7 bases from V and 0 bases from J, the junction contained 3 bases not matched to a gene. Germline lookup yields CDR1 SGHRS and CDR2 YFSETQ. The CDR3 is 15 amino acids. The DNA of the CDR3 is TGCGCCAGCTATACTAGCGGGGCGAACACCGGGGAGCTGTTTTTT. This encodes CASYTSGANTGELFF.

In DNA, the CDR3 is TGTGCCAGCAGTTTACAGGGTAGCCTTGAAGCTTTCTTT. It encodes CASSLQGSLEAFF. The J gene is TRBJ1-1, the V gene TRBV27; TRBD1 might be the D (5 bases). The V end lost 2 bases, the J end lost 7 bases, and 11 bases lay between the germline ends. Germline assignment: CDR1 MNHEY and CDR2 SMNVEV (reference sequence). This CDR3 has 13 residues.

The V gene is TRBV18, the J gene TRBJ1-1; no definite D call. Trimming took off 3 bases at V and 1 base at J, with 15 bases between the two ends. Germline-derived CDR1 and CDR2 are KGHSH and LQKENI. The CDR3 contains 16 residues. This CDR3 is CASSPRKSPRNTEAFF. The CDR3 DNA reads TGTGCCAGCTCACCCAGAAAGTCGCCCCGGAACACTGAAGCTTTCTTT.

The chain combines TRBV4-3 with TRBJ2-3; 10 bases are a match to TRBD1. Germline V CDR1 and CDR2: LGHNA, YSLEER. The V gene end was trimmed by 1 base and the J gene end by 3 bases; junction bases not matched to a gene: 10. CDR3 length equals 18 residues. CDR3 in DNA: TGCGCCAGCAGCCAAGCCCCTCCGGGACAGGGGTTTACAGATACGCAGTATTTT. Translated: CASSQAPPGQGFTDTQYF.

The J gene is TRBJ1-2, the V gene TRBV14, with D unclear. V lost 0 bases, J lost 1 base, and 6 bases lay in between. This CDR3 region has 14 residues. Germline CDR1 is SGHDN and CDR2 is FVKESK. The CDR3 region is CASSQDGSNYGYTF. CDR3 nucleotide sequence: TGTGCCAGCAGCCAAGATGGGAGTAACTATGGCTACACCTTC.

The chain links TRBV2 to TRBJ1-1; TRBD1 might be the D (6 bases). This CDR3 has 17 amino acids. V was pared by 0 bases and J by 9 bases, with 23 bases between. CDR1 is SNHLY and CDR2 is FYNNEI in the germline V gene. CDR3 in DNA: TGTGCCAGCAGTGAAGCTTTCGGGCAGGGGACCCTTAGTAAAGCTTTCTTT. Translation gives CASSEAFGQGTLSKAFF.

The V call is TRBV5-4, the J call TRBJ2-7; TRBD2 matches at 8 bases. Germline assignment: CDR1 SGHNT and CDR2 YYREEE (reference sequence). The CDR3 runs 15 residues. J was trimmed by 0 bases and V by 5 bases; bases with no gene match: 7. The CDR3 region has the DNA TGTGCCAGCAGTCGTCCCGGGACTAGCTCCTACGAGCAGTACTTC. This translates into CASSRPGTSSYEQYF.

The chain links TRBV9 to TRBJ1-2, with 8 bases matching TRBD1. CDR1 is SGDLS and CDR2 is YYNGEE in the germline V gene. Trimming at V came to 0 bases and at J to 4 bases, leaving 5 bases not matched to a gene. CDR3 length equals 15 residues. CDR3 DNA: TGTGCCAGCAGCGTAGGAACAGGGGGGACCTATGGCTACACCTTC. This sequence encodes CASSVGTGGTYGYTF.

V is TRBV28 and J is TRBJ1-4, with a weak D call TRBD1 (6 bases). V lost 6 bases and J 4 bases, leaving 12 bases between the germline ends. CDR1 and CDR2 from the germline V gene are MDHEN and SYDVKM. The CDR3 extends over 14 amino acids. The DNA of the CDR3 is TGTGCCAGCAGGGGGGGGCACTATAATGAAAAACTGTTTTTT. Translated, it gives CASRGGHYNEKLFF.

This clone appeared once. The chain is built from TRBV14 and TRBJ2-1, with TRBD1 matching 10 bases. Germline V gives CDR1 SGHDN, CDR2 FVKESK. V dropped 4 bases and J dropped 5; count of bases not matched to a gene: 8. The CDR3 has 16 residues. The CDR3 spells CASSPPRDRGNNEQFF. The CDR3 nucleotides read TGTGCCAGCAGCCCCCCTCGGGACAGGGGAAACAATGAGCAGTTCTTC.

V usage is TRBV5-1 and J usage is TRBJ2-7; D call uncertain. Germline loops: CDR1 SGHRS, CDR2 YFSETQ. The CDR3 contains 14 residues. V lost 6 bases to trimming and J lost 3 bases, with 16 bases between them. CDR3 in DNA: TGCGCCAGCATACTTGCAGGCCGCATCTACGAGCAGTACTTC. It translates to CASILAGRIYEQYF.

The chain is built from TRBV4-2 and TRBJ1-1; D is perhaps TRBD1 (5 bases). CDR1 is LGHNA, CDR2 YNFKEQ, per germline. V shed 1 base and J shed 5 bases, with 11 bases lying between them. CDR3 length: 14 amino acids. CDR3 coding DNA: TGTGCCAGCAGCCAAGTCGGGGGGGAGACTGAAGCTTTCTTT. This codes for CASSQVGGETEAFF.